The sequence of this T cell receptor beta chain was determined in a study of cytomegalovirus exposure and HLA in healthy donors (dated by TCRdb to about 2017). Regarding the complete study: In an earlier analysis of approximately 500 of the donors, 250 to 350 Gb of sequence data and some 100 million unique TCR beta sequences from about 190 million T cells were reported. An early release covering about 600 HLA-typed donors comprised roughly 300 gigabases of sequencing data and around 80 million unique TCR sequences. The genetic ancestry cluster associated with self-reported Caucasian donors included approximately 85% of the 300 to 400 genotyped donors. The aim of the study was to test whether cataloging public T cell receptors could identify signatures of past pathogen exposure. Using immunosequencing, the study profiled T cell repertoires from 640 or so subjects and related those repertoires to cytomegalovirus serostatus. Besides the first cohort of 550 to 750 subjects, a separate validation cohort made up of over 95 different subjects was used. To predict cytomegalovirus infection status, the study combined high-throughput TCR immunosequencing, statistical association of individual TCRs with disease status, and machine learning. In a later analysis, previously published TCR beta repertoires from 666 donors were re-analyzed and high-resolution HLA genotyping was added so that TCR occurrence patterns could be studied. The later analysis used no new phenotypic data to find candidate immune exposures, relying instead on TCR beta sequences and their occurrence across donors. An earlier analysis of around 580 of the donors used high-throughput TCR beta sequencing to judge whether each TCR beta V gene segment behaved as functional or pseudogenic. Donor age, sex, ethnicity and CMV serostatus were compiled alongside the repertoire data. A later genetic analysis took genome-wide SNP genotypes for about 65% of the 666 donors and used that subset as a discovery cohort. Every repertoire in the discovery cohort had been generated on one and the same sequencing platform. Both class I and class II loci were covered by HLA typing, at four-digit resolution. The number of typed donors differed by locus: about 629-630 for A, B, C, DRB1 and DQB1; approximately 540 for DQA1; 606 for DPA1; and 400 to 480 for DPB1. A handful of DR-DQ haplotypes were handled as single units for association and clustering because linkage in the cohort was strong. Among some 400 genotyped donors of the cohort, an average of about 240,000 unique TCR beta nucleotide sequences were sequenced per donor, roughly 18% of them non-productive.

The cohort comprised some 730 healthy bone marrow donors. All cohort members were sampled while nominally healthy, although unrecorded immune exposures were likely present. The donor was CMV seropositive and belonged to the group of 250 to 300 seropositive cohort members. A peripheral blood sample was provided by each donor, and peripheral blood mononuclear cells were used for TCR beta sequencing. The Qiagen DNeasy Blood Extraction Kit was used to extract genomic DNA from the blood cell samples. The protocol used for the library was the immunoSEQ multiplex PCR assay. For the multiplex PCR, a mixture combining 60 forward primers for TCR Vbeta segments and 13 reverse primers for TCR Jbeta segments was used. Amplification of the CDR3 region of rearranged TCR beta genes was performed with a multiplex PCR assay on genomic DNA. On the Illumina HiSeq System, the amplified TCR beta libraries were sequenced as 87-base-pair reads. The study's own analysis went as follows. Across the roughly 670 repertoires, a later analysis counted 80 million or so unique TCR beta chains, around 10 million of which were shared by at least two donors. A nearest-neighbor algorithm error-corrected the raw reads and collapsed the reads into unique sequences, merging closely related sequences to remove PCR and sequencing errors. Alignment of CDR3 sequences to IMGT reference sequences was used to assign V, D and J gene segments. For a sequence to be retained, at least a six-nucleotide match to both a V gene segment and a J gene segment was required. Rearrangements were classified as productive when the CDR3 lacked stop codons and remained in frame with V and J, and all other rearrangements were classified as non-productive. Following IMGT convention, CDR3 was defined as the stretch from the second conserved V-encoded cysteine up to the conserved J-encoded phenylalanine. Sequences without an unambiguous match to a single V gene segment were excluded from the earlier analysis of 500 to 700 of the donors. In an earlier analysis of approximately 610 of the donors, V segments were called functional above 56.7% productive rearrangements and were called segregating when the between-donor standard deviation exceeded 5%. A statistical classification framework was built for diagnosing cytomegalovirus status from the catalog of TCR beta chain sequences. In a later analysis, V and J genes were assigned by comparing TCR nucleotide sequences against IMGT/GENE-DB human TR gene sequences. In a later analysis, CDR3 sequences and most-parsimonious VDJ recombination scenarios were assigned using the TCRdist pipeline. In a later analysis, every TCR beta chain was defined by the combination of its CDR3 amino acid sequence and its V-gene family, and reads without a unique V-gene family were dropped. As a way to deal with suspected cross-contamination and a sequencing artifact, a later analysis dropped under 600 nucleotide sequences that were highly shared and had low generation probability. For each public chain, a later analysis derived a clonal expansion index from normalized ranks of inferred template counts within each repertoire. In a later analysis, generation probabilities were computed using a VDJ recombination model fitted to out-of-frame rearrangements, and the results were checked against IGoR. Hypergeometric tests were used in a later analysis to score TCR-TCR, TCR-HLA and TCR-CMV co-occurrence, with a repertoire-size bias correction applied to the TCR pairs. A later analysis estimated false discovery rates by permuting HLA or CMV assignments 20 times. In a later analysis, co-occurring TCRs were grouped using DBSCAN, and TCRdist sequence similarity was added for clustering within HLA-allele-positive subsets. Repertoires with fewer than 30,000 or more than 120,000 public chains were left out of co-occurrence clustering, as were several repertoires with anomalous nucleotide sharing. Held by TCRdb, this immuneACCESS table contains in-frame sequences only and omits some clones. Under half of the omission traces to an unresolved V gene where checked; the cause of the rest is unknown. The V and J calls and clone size come from that table; D and trimming were worked out from the DNA. For this sample the table gives tens of thousands of clones, of which around 72% were detected only once. The biggest ten clones account for 14% of the sample.

Per the germline V gene, MDHEN is the CDR1 and SYDVKM is the CDR2. The CDR3 has 16 amino acids, counting the end cysteine and phenylalanine. The CDR3 DNA has 48 bases and is translated from base 1. General conclusions and limits of the study: Specific HLA alleles were associated with some 15,000 TCR beta sequences at a false discovery rate of 0.05 in a later analysis. Linkage disequilibrium might explain the correlated functional status among segregating V segments, but an unknown experimental factor could not be ruled out. Some IMGT-functional V segments, including TRBV6-2 and TRBV6-3, could not be distinguished by the 87-base-pair reads and were therefore excluded. When HLA alleles, especially DR and DQ, strongly co-occurred, TCR associations were difficult to assign to individual alleles. Most TCR sequences were observed very rarely across donors, whereas some public TCRs were present in many individuals. Only TCR beta chains were sequenced in this cohort, and the absence of alpha or paired-chain data limited detectable features. It was suggested by the authors that the approach could potentially be generalized to other disease states and immunological phenotypes. According to a later analysis, TCR association rates differed among HLA loci, with DRB1 alleles showing the most associated TCRs and HLA-C alleles showing the fewest. An association between a missense DCLRE1C variant and V-gene and J-gene trimming of TCR beta chains was found in a later genetic analysis and replicated in an independent cohort. A further reported finding was that TCR beta sequences accurately predicted the HLA-A and HLA-B alleles for most subjects in the first cohort. Broadly in line with IMGT annotations, most TCR beta V segments showed up in productive rearrangements about 90% or about 30% of the time in an earlier analysis of some 590 of the donors. A later analysis found that HLA-associated TCR beta chains were more clonally expanded and had lower generation probabilities than equally common non-associated chains. The only immune exposure information available for the cohort was CMV serostatus. In the study, approximately 150 TCR beta chains were listed as associated with cytomegalovirus. Sequencing depth was assumed to be roughly uniform across donors in the presence/absence analyses, though that assumption may not hold. According to a later analysis, most CMV-associated TCR beta chains appeared to be HLA-restricted, and the HLA associations seemed to be driven largely by CMV exposure. In a later genetic analysis, fewer N-insertions in productive TCRs were reported among donors in an Asian-associated ancestry cluster than the approximately 670-donor mean. Because counts were too low, about 17 rarely observed V segments, including chromosome 9 orphons, were excluded from the earlier analysis of several hundred of the donors. Three of the identified cytomegalovirus-associated TCR beta chains were confirmed in vitro to be specific for cytomegalovirus antigens. Several of the top co-occurrence clusters appeared to be linked to parvovirus B19, influenza, CMV and Epstein-Barr virus, according to a later analysis. The sequencing pipeline was judged likely to have produced a cluster of highly shared sequence variants as a technical artifact. Because HLA typing was unavailable for some donors at each locus, only the typed subset was used in association tests. In both the original and validation cohorts, the classifier was reported to diagnose cytomegalovirus status with high specificity and sensitivity.

Comment on this clone: Its binding antigen is unknown. At one end, the junction sequence differs from germline, possibly due to a read error.

This clonotype was sampled from a male donor in good health and CMV-seropositive. Input material: PBMCs. The chain is encoded by TRBV28 joined to TRBJ2-3; no confident D gene assignment can be made. The CDR3 loop reads CVSSFPLAENTDTQYF. The bases read TGTGTCAGCAGTTTCCCATTGGCGGAGAACACAGATACGCAGTATTTT.